This T cell receptor (beta chain) was identified during a study of cytomegalovirus exposure and HLA in healthy donors. Details on this clone: What it binds is not known.

The PCR made use of 60 Vbeta and 13 Jbeta primers. TCRdb's copy holds only in-frame clones and misses some; the assay was immunoSEQ multiplex PCR. The table includes around 140,000 clones, about four fifths detected once. Study results and limitations: Some TCR beta chains (164 of them) were listed as cytomegalovirus-associated. For TCR beta chains, V- and J-gene trimming was later linked to a missense DCLRE1C variant.

The sequence was collected from a male donor in good health and CMV-seronegative. Sequencing input: PBMCs.

This CDR3 is CASSLQRDNEQFF. Here the CDR3 DNA reads TGTGCCAGCAGCCTGCAGCGGGATAATGAGCAGTTCTTC. The chain combines TRBV7-2 with TRBJ2-1, with TRBD2 matching 7 bases. CDR1 is SGHTA, CDR2 FQGNSA, per germline. With 5 bases clipped from V and 7 bases from J, the junction kept 5 bases outside the gene matches. The CDR3 is 13 residues long. The variable domain in full, with the rest retrieved from reference TRBV7-2 and TRBJ2-1, is GAGVSQSPSNKVTEKGKDVELRCDPISGHTALYWYRQSLGQGLEFLIYFQGNSAPDKSGLPSDRFSAERTGGSVSTLTIQRTQQEDSAVYLCASSLQRDNEQFFGPGTRLTVL.